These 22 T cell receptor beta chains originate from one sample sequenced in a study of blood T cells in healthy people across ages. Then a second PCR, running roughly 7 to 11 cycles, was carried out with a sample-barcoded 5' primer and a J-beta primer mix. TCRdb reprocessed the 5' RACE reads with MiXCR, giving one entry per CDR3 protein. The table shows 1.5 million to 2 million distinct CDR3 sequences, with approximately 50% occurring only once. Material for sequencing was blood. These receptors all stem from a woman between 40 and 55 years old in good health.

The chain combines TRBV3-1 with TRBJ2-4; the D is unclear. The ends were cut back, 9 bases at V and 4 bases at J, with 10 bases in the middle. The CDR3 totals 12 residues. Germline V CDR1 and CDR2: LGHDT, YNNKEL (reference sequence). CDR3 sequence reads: CASCGEKNIQYF. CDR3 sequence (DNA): TGTGCCAGTTGTGGGGAAAAAAACATTCAGTACTTC.

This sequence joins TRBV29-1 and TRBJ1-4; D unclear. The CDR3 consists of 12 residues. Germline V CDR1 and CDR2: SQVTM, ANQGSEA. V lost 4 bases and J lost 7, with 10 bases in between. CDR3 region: CSVGGIREKLFF. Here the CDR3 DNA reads TGCAGCGTTGGAGGGATCCGTGAAAAACTGTTTTTT.

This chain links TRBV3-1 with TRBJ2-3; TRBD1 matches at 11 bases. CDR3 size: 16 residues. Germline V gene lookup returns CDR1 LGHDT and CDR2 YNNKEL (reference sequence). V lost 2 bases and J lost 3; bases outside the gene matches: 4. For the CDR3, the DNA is TGTGCCAGCAGCCAAAGGACAGGGGGCAGAACAGATACGCAGTATTTT. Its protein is CASSQRTGGRTDTQYF.

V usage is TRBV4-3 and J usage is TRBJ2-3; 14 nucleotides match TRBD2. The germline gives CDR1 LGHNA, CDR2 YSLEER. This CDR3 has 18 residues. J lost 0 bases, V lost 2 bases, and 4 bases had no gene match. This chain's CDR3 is CASSQRTSGGISTDTQYF. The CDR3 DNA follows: TGCGCCAGCAGCCAACGGACTAGCGGGGGGATAAGCACAGATACGCAGTATTTT.

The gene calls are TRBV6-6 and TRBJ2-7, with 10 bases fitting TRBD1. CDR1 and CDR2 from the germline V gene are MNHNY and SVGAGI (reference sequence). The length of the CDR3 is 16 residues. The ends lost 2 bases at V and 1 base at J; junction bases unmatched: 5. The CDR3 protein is CASSYTGTGASYEQYF. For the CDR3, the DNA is TGTGCCAGCAGTTACACCGGGACAGGGGCGTCCTACGAGCAGTACTTC.

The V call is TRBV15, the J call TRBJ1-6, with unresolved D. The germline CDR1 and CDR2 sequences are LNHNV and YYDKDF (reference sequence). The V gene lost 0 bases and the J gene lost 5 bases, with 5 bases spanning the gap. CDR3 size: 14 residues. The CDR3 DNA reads TGTGCCACCAGCAGAGATATAGATAATTCACCCCTCCACTTT. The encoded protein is CATSRDIDNSPLHF. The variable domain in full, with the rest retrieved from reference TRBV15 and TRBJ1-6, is DAMVIQNPRYQVTQFGKPVTLSCSQTLNHNVMYWYQQKSSQAPKLLFHYYDKDFNNEADTPDNFQSRRPNTSFCFLDIRSPGLGDTAMYLCATSRDIDNSPLHFGNGTRLTVT.

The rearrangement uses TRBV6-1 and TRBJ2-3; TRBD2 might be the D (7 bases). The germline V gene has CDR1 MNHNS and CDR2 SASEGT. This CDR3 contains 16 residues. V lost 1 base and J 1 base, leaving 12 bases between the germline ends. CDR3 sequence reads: CASSEGGRGRTDTQYF. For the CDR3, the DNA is TGTGCCAGCAGTGAAGGGGGGCGGGGGCGCACAGATACGCAGTATTTT.

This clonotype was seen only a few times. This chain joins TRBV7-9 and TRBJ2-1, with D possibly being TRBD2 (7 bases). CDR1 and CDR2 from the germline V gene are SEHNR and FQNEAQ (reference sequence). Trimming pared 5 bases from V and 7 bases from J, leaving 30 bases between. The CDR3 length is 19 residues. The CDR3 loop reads CASSVPPRASGPTGNEQFF. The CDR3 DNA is TGTGCCAGCAGCGTACCCCCCAGGGCTAGCGGACCAACAGGGAATGAGCAGTTCTTC.

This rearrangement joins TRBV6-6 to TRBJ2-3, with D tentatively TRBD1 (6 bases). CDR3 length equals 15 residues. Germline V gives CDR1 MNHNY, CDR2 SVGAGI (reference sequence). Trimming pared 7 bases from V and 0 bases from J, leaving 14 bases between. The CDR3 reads CASTTQGYSTDTQYF. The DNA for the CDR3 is TGTGCCAGCACTACACAGGGATATAGCACAGATACGCAGTATTTT.

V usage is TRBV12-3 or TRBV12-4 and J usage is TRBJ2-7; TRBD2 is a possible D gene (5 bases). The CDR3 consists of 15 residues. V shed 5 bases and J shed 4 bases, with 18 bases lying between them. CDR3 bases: TGTGCCAGCAGTCCAATCCAGAGGGCCAGATACGAGCAGTACTTC. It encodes CASSPIQRARYEQYF.

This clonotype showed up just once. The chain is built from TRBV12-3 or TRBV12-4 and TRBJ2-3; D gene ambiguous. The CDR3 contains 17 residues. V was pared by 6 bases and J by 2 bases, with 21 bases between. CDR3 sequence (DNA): TGTGCCAGCAGCCCACAGACAAACATCGTCAACACAGATACGCAGTATTTT. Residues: CASSPQTNIVNTDTQYF.

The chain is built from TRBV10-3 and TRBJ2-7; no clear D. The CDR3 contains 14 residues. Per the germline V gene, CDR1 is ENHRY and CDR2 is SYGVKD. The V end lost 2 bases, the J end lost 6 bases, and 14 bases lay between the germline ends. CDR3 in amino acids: CAISEVIGAIEQYF. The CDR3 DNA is TGTGCCATCAGTGAGGTCATAGGAGCAATCGAGCAGTACTTC.

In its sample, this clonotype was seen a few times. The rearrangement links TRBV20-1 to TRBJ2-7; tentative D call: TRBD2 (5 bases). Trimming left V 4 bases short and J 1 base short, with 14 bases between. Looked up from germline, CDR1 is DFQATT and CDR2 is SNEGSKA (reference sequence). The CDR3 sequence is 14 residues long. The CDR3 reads CSAMPGYLSYEQYF. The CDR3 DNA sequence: TGCAGTGCTATGCCGGGGTACCTTTCCTACGAGCAGTACTTC.

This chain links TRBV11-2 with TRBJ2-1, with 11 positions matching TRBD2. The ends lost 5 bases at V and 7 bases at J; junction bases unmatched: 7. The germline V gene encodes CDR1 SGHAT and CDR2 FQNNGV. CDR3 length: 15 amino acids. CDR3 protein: CASSISGGAWNEQFF. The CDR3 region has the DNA TGTGCCAGCAGCATTAGCGGGGGGGCCTGGAATGAGCAGTTCTTC.

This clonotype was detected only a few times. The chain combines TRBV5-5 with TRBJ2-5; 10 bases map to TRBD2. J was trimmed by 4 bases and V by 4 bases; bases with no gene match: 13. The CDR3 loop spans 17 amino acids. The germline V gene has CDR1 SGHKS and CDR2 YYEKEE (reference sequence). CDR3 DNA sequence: TGTGCCAGCAGCGTTACCGGGGGACTAGCGTCCGGAGAGACCCAGTACTTC. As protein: CASSVTGGLASGETQYF.

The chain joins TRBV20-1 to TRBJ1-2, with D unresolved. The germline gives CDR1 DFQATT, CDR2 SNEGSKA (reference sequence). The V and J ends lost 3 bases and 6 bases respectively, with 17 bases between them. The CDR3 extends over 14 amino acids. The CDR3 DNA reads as TGCAGTGCTAGCCGTTTCATGGTGGGGAATGGCTACACCTTC. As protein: CSASRFMVGNGYTF.

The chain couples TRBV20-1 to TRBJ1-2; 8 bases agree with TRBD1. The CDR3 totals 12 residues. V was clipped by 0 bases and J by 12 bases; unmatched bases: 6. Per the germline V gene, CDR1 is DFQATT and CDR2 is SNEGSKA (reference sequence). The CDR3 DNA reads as TGCAGTGCTAGAGAAGGGGGACAGGACCACACCTTC. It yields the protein CSAREGGQDHTF.

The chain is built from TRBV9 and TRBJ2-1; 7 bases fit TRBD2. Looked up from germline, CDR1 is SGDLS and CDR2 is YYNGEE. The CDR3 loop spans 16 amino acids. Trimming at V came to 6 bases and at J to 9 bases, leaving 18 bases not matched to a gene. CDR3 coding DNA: TGTGCCAGCACGCCCCCCTCCTCGGGGGGTGGAGGTGAGCAGTTCTTC. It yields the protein CASTPPSSGGGGEQFF. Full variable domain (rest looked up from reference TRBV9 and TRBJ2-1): DSGVTQTPKHLITATGQRVTLRCSPRSGDLSVYWYQQSLDQGLQFLIQYYNGEERAKGNILERFSAQQFPDLHSELNLSSLELGDSALYFCASTPPSSGGGGEQFFGPGTRLTVL.

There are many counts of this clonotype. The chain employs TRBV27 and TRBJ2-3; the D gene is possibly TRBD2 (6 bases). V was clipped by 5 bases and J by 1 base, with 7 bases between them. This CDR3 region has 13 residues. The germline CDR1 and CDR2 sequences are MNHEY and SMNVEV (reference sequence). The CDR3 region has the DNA TGTGCCAGCAGTAGACTAGGCACAGATACGCAGTATTTT. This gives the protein CASSRLGTDTQYF.

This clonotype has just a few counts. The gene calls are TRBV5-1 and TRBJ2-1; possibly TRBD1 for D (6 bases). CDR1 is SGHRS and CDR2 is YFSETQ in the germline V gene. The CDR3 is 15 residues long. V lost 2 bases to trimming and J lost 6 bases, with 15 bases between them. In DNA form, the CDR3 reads TGCGCCAGCAGCTTATCAGGGGACCTTGCCAATGAGCAGTTCTTC. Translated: CASSLSGDLANEQFF.

The CDR3 sequence: CASSPQGFQETQYF. The CDR3 DNA reads TGTGCCAGCAGCCCCCAGGGTTTTCAAGAGACCCAGTACTTC. V and J are TRBV7-2 and TRBJ2-5, with TRBD1 as a possible D gene (5 bases). The V gene lost 5 bases and the J gene lost 2 bases, with 12 bases spanning the gap. The CDR3 sequence is 14 residues long. The germline V gene has CDR1 SGHTA and CDR2 FQGNSA.

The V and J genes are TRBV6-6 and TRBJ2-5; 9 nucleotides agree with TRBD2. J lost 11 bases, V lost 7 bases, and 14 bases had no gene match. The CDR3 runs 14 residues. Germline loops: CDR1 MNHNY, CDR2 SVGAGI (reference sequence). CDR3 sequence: CASMVRGGYNEQYF. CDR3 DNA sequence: TGTGCCAGCATGGTGCGGGGGGGGTACAATGAGCAGTACTTC.